These 16 T cell receptor beta chains came from one sample sequenced in a study of identical twins. TCRdb passed the 5' RACE reads through MiXCR, listing each CDR3 protein once. This table holds 430,000 or so distinct CDR3 sequences, approximately 24% found once. The same data also contributed to another study, on T cells expressing NK-cell markers.

The specimen was CD4+ T cells sorted from blood. These receptors all come from a woman aged 18-29 years in good health.

A few counts support this clonotype. This sequence joins TRBV12-3 or TRBV12-4 and TRBJ2-7, with D possibly matching TRBD1 (5 bases). V was trimmed by 5 bases and J by 5 bases, leaving 13 bases between them. The CDR3 contains 13 residues. CDR3 protein: CASSPQGIDEQYF. CDR3 DNA: TGTGCCAGCAGTCCCCAGGGTATTGACGAGCAGTACTTC.

This chain uses TRBV5-1 with TRBJ2-3, with D perhaps TRBD2 (6 bases). V lost 5 bases and J lost 0, with 13 bases in between. In germline, CDR1 is SGHRS, CDR2 YFSETQ. This CDR3 region has 15 residues. CDR3 nucleotides: TGCGCCAGCAGTAGGGACTTGACTAGCACAGATACGCAGTATTTT. It codes for CASSRDLTSTDTQYF.

The J gene is TRBJ1-3, the V gene TRBV20-1, with 8 positions matching TRBD1. The CDR3 totals 14 residues. V was clipped by 5 bases and J by 0 bases; unmatched bases: 3. Germline CDR1 DFQATT, CDR2 SNEGSKA (reference sequence). This CDR3 reads CSAWDRTSGNTIYF. The CDR3 DNA follows: TGCAGTGCTTGGGACAGGACCTCTGGAAACACCATATATTTT.

This chain links TRBV5-1 with TRBJ2-7; no firm D call. V lost 0 bases and J 10 bases, leaving 8 bases between the germline ends. The germline CDR1 and CDR2 sequences are SGHRS and YFSETQ. CDR3 length: 11 amino acids. The CDR3 here is CASSLGPVQYF. CDR3 nucleotides: TGCGCCAGCAGCTTGGGGCCAGTTCAGTACTTC.

This clonotype came up a few times. The chain links TRBV20-1 to TRBJ2-5; 8 nucleotides agree with TRBD2. Germline trimming cut 3 bases from V and 4 bases from J; bases unmatched to any gene: 7. The CDR3 length is 14 residues. CDR1 and CDR2 (germline): DFQATT, SNEGSKA (reference sequence). Here the CDR3 DNA reads TGCAGTGCTAGGCAGACGGGAGGGGGAGAGACCCAGTACTTC. This gives the protein CSARQTGGGETQYF.

This clonotype was found a few times. The chain employs TRBV6-2 or TRBV6-3 and TRBJ1-1; perhaps TRBD1 as D (5 bases). Trimming took off 5 bases at V and 3 bases at J, with 13 bases between the two ends. CDR1 is MNHEY, CDR2 SVGEGT, per germline. The CDR3 consists of 14 residues. The CDR3 region is CASSPWGGDTEAFF. In DNA, the CDR3 is TGTGCCAGCAGTCCCTGGGGGGGGGACACTGAAGCTTTCTTT.

This clonotype showed up just a few times. The V and J genes are TRBV20-1 and TRBJ2-2, with 7 bases that match TRBD2. Germline CDR1 reads DFQATT; CDR2 reads SNEGSKA (reference sequence). The CDR3 contains 16 residues. J gave up 1 base and V 1 base, and 6 bases lay outside the gene matches. CDR3 coding DNA: TGCAGTGCTAGAGTCGATGAGCGGGGGAACACCGGGGAGCTGTTTTTT. Amino acids: CSARVDERGNTGELFF.

This clonotype has only a few counts. This chain uses TRBV5-1 with TRBJ1-6; TRBD1 matches 12 bases. This CDR3 is 15 amino acids long. The trim removed 4 bases at V and 7 bases at J, leaving 3 bases unmatched. The germline V gene encodes CDR1 SGHRS and CDR2 YFSETQ. This CDR3 is CASSRDRGLNSPLHF. Written as DNA, the CDR3 is TGCGCCAGCAGCCGGGACAGGGGGCTGAATTCACCCCTCCACTTT. Full variable domain (remainder filled in from reference TRBV5-1 and TRBJ1-6): KAGVTQTPRYLIKTRGQQVTLSCSPISGHRSVSWYQQTPGQGLQFLFEYFSETQRNKGNFPGRFSGRQFSNSRSEMNVSTLELGDSALYLCASSRDRGLNSPLHFGNGTRLTVT.

The J gene is TRBJ2-3, the V gene TRBV6-2 or TRBV6-3, with D unresolved. V lost 6 bases and J 4 bases, leaving 8 bases between the germline ends. Germline lookup yields CDR1 MNHEY and CDR2 SVGEGT. The CDR3 is made up of 12 amino acids. This chain's CDR3 is CASRAGSDTQYF. The DNA for the CDR3 is TGTGCCAGCAGGGCCGGCTCAGATACGCAGTATTTT.

This clonotype was counted ten times or more. The gene calls are TRBV10-3 and TRBJ2-3, with D possibly being TRBD2 (5 bases). Trimming left V 4 bases short and J 2 bases short, with 13 bases between. This CDR3 has 15 residues. Germline V gene lookup returns CDR1 ENHRY and CDR2 SYGVKD. The CDR3 here is CAISAPAGNTDTQYF. CDR3 sequence (DNA): TGTGCCATCAGTGCCCCCGCGGGTAACACAGATACGCAGTATTTT.

This clonotype has a handful of counts. The rearrangement uses TRBV20-1 and TRBJ2-5, with a tentative D call TRBD2 (5 bases). The CDR3 runs 14 residues. CDR1 is DFQATT and CDR2 is SNEGSKA in the germline V gene (reference sequence). Between the trimmed V and J ends, which lost 0 bases and 4 bases, there was a span of 12 bases. The CDR3 here is CSARDQASSETQYF. The CDR3 nucleotides are TGCAGTGCTAGAGATCAGGCTAGCTCAGAGACCCAGTACTTC.

The chain uses TRBV4-2 and TRBJ1-2; D unclear. The V gene lost 0 bases and the J gene lost 2 bases, with 4 bases spanning the gap. CDR1 and CDR2 (germline): LGHNA, YNFKEQ. CDR3 size: 13 residues. CDR3 in amino acids: CASSQDQNYGYTF. CDR3 bases: TGTGCCAGCAGCCAAGATCAGAACTATGGCTACACCTTC.

J is TRBJ1-2 and V is TRBV3-1; D is unresolved. V was trimmed by 0 bases and J by 4 bases, leaving 15 bases between them. CDR1 is LGHDT and CDR2 is YNNKEL in the germline V gene (reference sequence). This CDR3 contains 16 residues. CDR3 protein: CASSQDLVSGSYGYTF. The CDR3 bases are TGTGCCAGCAGCCAAGATCTAGTTTCCGGCAGCTATGGCTACACCTTC.

The chain joins TRBV10-3 to TRBJ2-7; the D gene could be TRBD1 or TRBD2 (6 bases each). V lost 8 bases to trimming and J lost 8 bases, with 22 bases between them. Germline V gives CDR1 ENHRY, CDR2 SYGVKD. The CDR3 is 14 residues long. The CDR3 nucleotides read TGTGCCATCGGAAAGGGGGGCCCTAATCTACAGCAGTACTTC. The encoded protein is CAIGKGGPNLQQYF.

This clonotype has only a few counts. The V call is TRBV7-2, the J call TRBJ2-1; the D gene is possibly TRBD1 (6 bases). CDR1 SGHTA and CDR2 FQGNSA come from the germline V gene. The CDR3 is 12 amino acids. V lost 5 bases and J lost 8, with 10 bases in between. CDR3 in amino acids: CASSTQGYEQFF. CDR3 coding DNA: TGTGCCAGCAGCACACAGGGTTATGAGCAGTTCTTC.

As to this clonotype: Its ends do not fully match the called genes, so a read error is possible. The rearrangement joins TRBV12-3 or TRBV12-4 to TRBJ2-7; no reliable D call. This CDR3 is 15 amino acids long. The CDR3 reads CASSLGLSRSYEQCF. Written as DNA, the CDR3 is TGTGCCAGCAGTTTGGGGTTATCCAGGTCCTACGAGCAGTGCTTC.